Presented here are 21 T cell receptor beta chains from one specimen sequenced in a study of CXCR4 blockade with PD-1 therapy in pancreatic cancer. Here immunoSEQ multiplex PCR was the method, and the copy in TCRdb shows in-frame clones only, minus some. Here the sample spans about 4,800 clones, around 62% being singletons. Sequencing was performed on tumor tissue. These receptor sequences come from a human donor with pancreatic ductal adenocarcinoma.

The rearrangement links TRBV5-1 to TRBJ2-5; 8 positions match TRBD1. Germline lookup yields CDR1 SGHRS and CDR2 YFSETQ. Trimming cost V 4 bases and J 4 bases; bases outside gene matches: 6. This CDR3 region has 14 residues. CDR3 in DNA: TGCGCCAGCAGCCAAGGGACAGGAGGAGAGACCCAGTACTTC. It encodes CASSQGTGGETQYF.

The chain is built from TRBV9 and TRBJ2-1; 12 bases fit TRBD2. J lost 2 bases, V lost 3 bases, and 9 bases had no gene match. This CDR3 contains 18 residues. Germline CDR1 reads SGDLS; CDR2 reads YYNGEE. CDR3 amino acids: CASSGGLAGTSTYNEQFF. Written as DNA, the CDR3 is TGTGCCAGCAGCGGTGGACTAGCGGGGACCAGTACCTACAATGAGCAGTTCTTC.

The V and J genes are TRBV19 and TRBJ2-3, with TRBD1 matching over 10 bases. The CDR3 totals 16 residues. Germline-derived CDR1 and CDR2 are LNHDA and SQIVND (reference sequence). Trimming took 6 bases from V and 0 from J; bases not matched to a gene: 6. CDR3 region: CASSLGQGQSTDTQYF. The CDR3 coding sequence is TGTGCCAGTAGCCTGGGACAGGGGCAAAGCACAGATACGCAGTATTTT.

This clone was seen more than once but under ten times. This chain joins TRBV6-8 and TRBJ2-1; 9 bases match TRBD1. This CDR3 region has 12 residues. Germline V lookup: CDR1 MNHGY, CDR2 SAAAGT. The junction had 6 bases not matched to a gene; V was cut back by 6 bases and J by 12 bases. The CDR3 DNA follows: TGTGCCAGCAGAACAGGGGGCTTGGGGCAGTTCTTC. Translating gives CASRTGGLGQFF.

This clone was counted between two and nine times. The genes are TRBV12-5 and TRBJ2-7; 7 nucleotides line up with TRBD1. V lost 6 bases and J lost 2; bases outside the gene matches: 4. The CDR3 is 13 residues long. Germline V gene sequence: CDR1 LGHNT, CDR2 FRNRAP. The DNA for the CDR3 is TGTGCTAGTGGCAAAACAGGGGCCTACGAGCAGTACTTC. Its translation is CASGKTGAYEQYF.

This sequence joins TRBV11-3 and TRBJ2-3; 10 nucleotides align to TRBD1. Germline V gene lookup returns CDR1 SGHNT and CDR2 YENEEA. The V gene end was trimmed by 5 bases and the J gene end by 2 bases; junction bases not matched to a gene: 4. This CDR3 region has 15 residues. CDR3 sequence reads: CASSAGTGDTDTQYF. The CDR3 coding sequence is TGTGCCAGCAGCGCAGGGACAGGGGACACAGATACGCAGTATTTT. The full variable domain, with the rest looked up from reference TRBV11-3 and TRBJ2-3, is EAGVVQSPRYKIIEKKQPVAFWCNPISGHNTLYWYLQNLGQGPELLIRYENEEAVDDSQLPKDRFSAERLKGVDSTLKIQPAELGDSAVYLCASSAGTGDTDTQYFGPGTRLTVL.

This clone was counted a few times. J is TRBJ1-1 and V is TRBV9; D is uncertain. The CDR3 has 15 residues. Germline CDR1 reads SGDLS; CDR2 reads YYNGEE. V shed 3 bases and J shed 2 bases, with 14 bases lying between them. The CDR3 protein is CASSAQESQNTEAFF. In DNA form, the CDR3 reads TGTGCCAGCAGCGCGCAGGAGAGTCAAAACACTGAAGCTTTCTTT. The full variable domain, rest sourced from reference TRBV9 and TRBJ1-1, is DSGVTQTPKHLITATGQRVTLRCSPRSGDLSVYWYQQSLDQGLQFLIQYYNGEERAKGNILERFSAQQFPDLHSELNLSSLELGDSALYFCASSAQESQNTEAFFGQGTRLTVV.

The chain has TRBV18 and TRBJ2-2; TRBD1 matches at 9 bases. The CDR3 totals 15 residues. J lost 3 bases, V lost 4 bases, and 3 bases had no gene match. Germline CDR1 KGHSH, CDR2 LQKENI. CDR3 nucleotides: TGTGCCAGCTCACGGGACAGGGCGGACACCGGGGAGCTGTTTTTT. It translates to CASSRDRADTGELFF. Full variable domain (missing parts from reference TRBV18 and TRBJ2-2): NAGVMQNPRHLVRRRGQEARLRCSPMKGHSHVYWYRQLPEEGLKFMVYLQKENIIDESGMPKERFSAEFPKEGPSILRIQQVVRGDSAAYFCASSRDRADTGELFFGEGSRLTVL.

This sequence joins TRBV6-8 and TRBJ1-1; 7 bases agree with TRBD1. This CDR3 contains 14 residues. With 6 bases clipped from V and 6 bases from J, the junction kept 10 bases outside the gene matches. Germline assignment: CDR1 MNHGY and CDR2 SAAAGT. DNA of the CDR3: TGTGCCAGCAGATACGGGACAGTAAACGCTGAAGCTTTCTTT. It is translated as CASRYGTVNAEAFF.

J is TRBJ2-1 and V is TRBV30; 10 positions agree with TRBD2. The CDR3 consists of 14 residues. V shed 5 bases, J shed 8 bases, and the junction held 9 bases outside the gene matches. Germline V CDR1 and CDR2: GTSNPN, SVGIG (reference sequence). The CDR3 sequence: CAWGTLAGDDEQFF. CDR3 coding DNA: TGTGCCTGGGGAACCCTAGCGGGAGACGATGAGCAGTTCTTC.

The rearrangement uses TRBV9 and TRBJ2-1; D may be TRBD1 (5 bases). The CDR3 is 15 residues long. In germline, CDR1 is SGDLS, CDR2 YYNGEE. Between the trimmed V and J ends, which lost 0 bases and 6 bases, there was a span of 13 bases. DNA of the CDR3: TGTGCCAGCAGCGTAGACAGGTCGGCCCGCAATGAGCAGTTCTTC. Translation: CASSVDRSARNEQFF. The entire variable domain, with the rest obtained from reference TRBV9 and TRBJ2-1, is as follows: DSGVTQTPKHLITATGQRVTLRCSPRSGDLSVYWYQQSLDQGLQFLIQYYNGEERAKGNILERFSAQQFPDLHSELNLSSLELGDSALYFCASSVDRSARNEQFFGPGTRLTVL.

The CDR3 loop reads CASSQEKGMGDNEQFF. The CDR3 DNA sequence: TGTGCCAGCAGCCAAGAGAAGGGAATGGGGGACAATGAGCAGTTCTTC. This chain links TRBV11-1 with TRBJ2-1; tentatively, D is TRBD1 or TRBD2 (5 bases each). V dropped 5 bases and J dropped 5 bases, with 19 bases sitting between them. In germline, CDR1 is SGHAT, CDR2 FQDESV (reference sequence). The CDR3 is 16 residues long. The variable domain in full, with the rest retrieved from reference TRBV11-1 and TRBJ2-1, is EAEVAQSPRYKITEKSQAVAFWCDPISGHATLYWYRQILGQGPELLVQFQDESVVDDSQLPKDRFSAERLKGVDSTLKIQPAELGDSAMYLCASSQEKGMGDNEQFFGPGTRLTVL.

The gene calls are TRBV19 and TRBJ1-1, with a weak D call TRBD1 (6 bases). The V gene lost 1 base and the J gene lost 6 bases, with 15 bases spanning the gap. This CDR3 comprises 15 residues. In germline, CDR1 is LNHDA, CDR2 SQIVND (reference sequence). CDR3 bases: TGTGCCAGTAGTATAGGTGGGGGGCGCATCTCTGAAGCTTTCTTT. Its protein product is CASSIGGGRISEAFF.

This sequence joins TRBV30 and TRBJ2-1; 12 bases agree with TRBD2. The CDR3 contains 16 residues. The V gene's germline CDR1 is GTSNPN and CDR2 SVGIG (reference sequence). J lost 5 bases, V lost 3 bases, and 8 bases had no gene match. The CDR3 DNA reads as TGTGCCTGGAGCCCCGGTCGACTAGCGGGAGACAATGAGCAGTTCTTC. Amino acid sequence: CAWSPGRLAGDNEQFF.

This clone has more than one count but fewer than ten. The genes are TRBV18 and TRBJ2-1; 11 nucleotides agree with TRBD2. The CDR3 sequence is 14 residues long. Unmatched junction bases numbered 3, after V lost 4 bases and J lost 7 bases. Germline values: CDR1 KGHSH, CDR2 LQKENI. The CDR3 region is CASSLSSGRNEQFF. The DNA of the CDR3 is TGTGCCAGCTCACTTTCTAGCGGGAGGAATGAGCAGTTCTTC.

V usage is TRBV10-2 and J usage is TRBJ1-4; 7 nucleotides line up with TRBD1. Germline V gene lookup returns CDR1 WSHSY and CDR2 SAAADI. The CDR3 length is 13 residues. J was trimmed by 1 base and V by 11 bases; bases with no gene match: 4. The CDR3, as DNA: TGCGCCGCACGGGACAGAACTAATGAAAAACTGTTTTTT. This sequence encodes CAARDRTNEKLFF.

In this sample, this clone turned up a few times. The chain joins TRBV28 to TRBJ2-7, with D perhaps matching TRBD1 or TRBD2 (6 bases each). This CDR3 comprises 17 residues. Trimming cost V 9 bases and J 3 bases, with 27 bases left between them. The germline gives CDR1 MDHEN, CDR2 SYDVKM. CDR3 protein: CASQLGGASRPGYEQYF. Here the CDR3 DNA reads TGTGCCAGTCAACTGGGGGGCGCTTCCCGACCGGGCTACGAGCAGTACTTC.

This clone is medium-sized by share. The chain joins TRBV11-3 to TRBJ1-2; TRBD1 aligns across 9 bases. Looked up from germline, CDR1 is SGHNT and CDR2 is YENEEA. The CDR3 loop spans 16 amino acids. The V and J ends lost 7 bases and 6 bases, in that order; junction bases with no gene match: 15. The CDR3 DNA reads TGTGCCAGCACCACCGCCACACAGGGGGCGGCAGATGGCTACACCTTC. Translation gives CASTTATQGAADGYTF.

This chain joins TRBV14 and TRBJ2-7; no firm D call. The CDR3 covers 14 residues. In germline, CDR1 is SGHDN, CDR2 FVKESK. V lost 4 bases and J 5 bases, leaving 15 bases between the germline ends. The CDR3 nucleotides read TGTGCCAGCAGCCCCGTTTGGGCGCGCCACGAGCAGTACTTC. This sequence encodes CASSPVWARHEQYF.

The chain recombines TRBV5-1 with TRBJ2-3; D is undetermined. Trimming cost V 0 bases and J 4 bases, with 15 bases left between them. The germline V gene encodes CDR1 SGHRS and CDR2 YFSETQ. This CDR3 spans 16 amino acids. This chain's CDR3 is CASSLESPGRPDTQYF. The DNA for the CDR3 is TGCGCCAGCAGCTTGGAATCGCCCGGCCGTCCAGATACGCAGTATTTT.

The rearrangement links TRBV11-3 to TRBJ2-7; D is possibly TRBD2 (5 bases). The V gene's germline CDR1 is SGHNT and CDR2 YENEEA. The CDR3 covers 15 residues. V was cut by 0 bases and J by 6 bases, with 15 bases left in between. The CDR3 coding sequence is TGTGCCAGCAGCTTAGACGGGGTGACCCGCGGCGAGCAGTACTTC. Residues: CASSLDGVTRGEQYF.